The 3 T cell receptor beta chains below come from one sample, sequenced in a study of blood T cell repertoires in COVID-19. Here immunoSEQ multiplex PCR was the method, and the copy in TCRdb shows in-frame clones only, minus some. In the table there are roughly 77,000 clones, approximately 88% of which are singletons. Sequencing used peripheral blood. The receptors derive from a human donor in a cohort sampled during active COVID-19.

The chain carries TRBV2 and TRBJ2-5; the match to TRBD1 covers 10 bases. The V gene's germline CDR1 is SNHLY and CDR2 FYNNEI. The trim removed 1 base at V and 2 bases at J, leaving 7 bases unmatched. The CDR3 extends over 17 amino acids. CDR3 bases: TGTGCCAGCAGTGAAGTCGACCGGACAGGGGGACAAGAGACCCAGTACTTC. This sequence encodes CASSEVDRTGGQETQYF.

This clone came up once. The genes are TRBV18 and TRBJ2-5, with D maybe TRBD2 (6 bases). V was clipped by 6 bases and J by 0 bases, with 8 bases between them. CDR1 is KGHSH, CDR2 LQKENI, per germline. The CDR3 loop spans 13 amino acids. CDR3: CASSWTNQETQYF. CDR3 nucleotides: TGTGCCAGCTCGTGGACTAACCAAGAGACCCAGTACTTC.

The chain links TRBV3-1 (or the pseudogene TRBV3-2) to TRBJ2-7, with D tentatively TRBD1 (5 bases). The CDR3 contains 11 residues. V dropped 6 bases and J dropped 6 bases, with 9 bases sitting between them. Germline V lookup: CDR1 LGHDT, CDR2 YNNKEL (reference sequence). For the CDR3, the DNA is TGTGCCAGCAGGTTCCAGGGCGAGCAGTACTTC. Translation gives CASRFQGEQYF.